These 26 T cell receptor beta chains were all obtained from the same sample, sequenced in a study of tumor and adjacent non-tumor tissue in lung cancer. The template was RNA from unsorted bulk tissue. Distant lung tissue was collected more than 3 cm away from the tumor edge. The library came from three nested PCR rounds adapted from ARM-PCR protocols. TCRdb re-called the multiplex PCR reads with MiXCR, one entry per CDR3 protein. In the table there are roughly 43,000 distinct CDR3 sequences, 60% of which are singletons. Specimen: distant non-tumor lung tissue. These receptors were taken from a middle-aged man with non-small cell lung cancer.

V gene TRBV5-4 combines with J gene TRBJ2-7; 16 bases map to TRBD2. CDR3 length: 17 residues. CDR1 and CDR2 from the germline V gene are SGHNT and YYREEE (reference sequence). The CDR3 DNA follows: TGTCTCAGCAGCTTGGGGGGACTAGCGGGGGGGGCCTACGAGCAGTACTTC. Residues: CLSSLGGLAGGAYEQYF.

This clonotype was detected ten times or more. CDR3 coding DNA: TGCGCCAGCAGTGAGTCGGTAAACTACGAGCAGTACTTC. Translated: CASSESVNYEQYF. The rearrangement uses TRBV10-1 and TRBJ2-7; unclear D gene. Deletions cut 0 bases from V and 3 bases from J, with 6 bases between. This CDR3 spans 13 amino acids. The germline gives CDR1 WNHNN, CDR2 SYGVQD (reference sequence).

About this clonotype: The CDR3 does not close with the conserved phenylalanine or tryptophan, likely indicating a read error. V and J are TRBV5-1 and TRBJ2-7; the D gene is possibly TRBD2 (6 bases). The germline V gene encodes CDR1 SGHRS and CDR2 YFSETQ. The CDR3 has 14 residues. CDR3 region: CASNLAGGSYEQYL. The CDR3, as DNA: TGCGCCAGCAACTTGGCCGGGGGAAGCTACGAGCAGTACCTC.

As to this clonotype: The junction does not match germline at one end; this may be a read error. The V call is TRBV11-2, the J call TRBJ2-2; D gene uncertain. Germline CDR1 reads SGHAT; CDR2 reads FQNNGV. CDR3 length: 15 residues. The CDR3, as DNA: TGTACCAGCAGCTTAAAGGGCGGGAACACCGGGGAGCTGTTTTTT. Translated, it gives CTSSLKGGNTGELFF.

This clonotype was seen at least ten times. This chain's CDR3 is CASSRGRKVAGEETQYF. The CDR3 DNA reads as TGCGCCAGCAGCCGAGGGAGGAAGGTAGCGGGGGAAGAGACCCAGTACTTC. The chain combines TRBV4-1 with TRBJ2-5, with TRBD2 identical over 9 bases. This CDR3 comprises 17 residues. The germline V gene encodes CDR1 MGHRA and CDR2 YSYEKL. Losses at the gene ends were 4 bases for V and 3 bases for J; bases not matched to a gene: 12.

This clonotype was detected many times. The J gene is TRBJ2-2, the V gene TRBV20-1, with 8 bases lining up with TRBD1. CDR3 size: 14 residues. V shed 5 bases, J shed 0 bases, and the junction held 2 bases outside the gene matches. Germline assignment: CDR1 DFQATT and CDR2 SNEGSKA (reference sequence). CDR3 in amino acids: CSARQGSNTGELFF. DNA for the CDR3: TGCAGTGCTCGACAGGGGTCGAACACCGGGGAGCTGTTTTTT.

A remark on this clonotype: One junction end disagrees with the germline gene, perhaps due to a read error. The chain has TRBV10-3 and TRBJ2-2; no reliable D call. This CDR3 has 15 amino acids. Germline assignment: CDR1 ENHRY and CDR2 SYGVKD. This chain's CDR3 is CAISESGVETVELFF. In DNA, the CDR3 is TGTGCCATCAGTGAGTCAGGAGTGGAGACCGTGGAGCTGTTTTTT.

Many counts were recorded for this clonotype. The chain combines TRBV28 with TRBJ2-7; no clear D gene. The V end lost 2 bases, the J end lost 9 bases, and 11 bases lay between the germline ends. The germline gives CDR1 MDHEN, CDR2 SYDVKM. The CDR3 is made up of 12 amino acids. For the CDR3, the DNA is TGTGCCAGCAGTTTACGCTCCCTTGGGCAGTACTTC. Translation gives CASSLRSLGQYF.

The chain combines TRBV12-3 or TRBV12-4 with TRBJ1-1; D unresolved. The CDR3 covers 13 residues. The germline V and J ends were trimmed by 10 bases and 4 bases, with 16 bases remaining between them. The CDR3 region is CATPPDPSTEAFF. The CDR3 region has the DNA TGTGCCACCCCCCCAGACCCGAGCACTGAAGCTTTCTTT.

The chain combines TRBV5-1 with TRBJ2-7; D is possibly TRBD1 or TRBD2 (5 bases each). The CDR3 has 14 residues. V lost 4 bases to trimming and J lost 2 bases, with 13 bases between them. The germline gives CDR1 SGHRS, CDR2 YFSETQ. The CDR3 sequence is CASSLRDAAYEQYF. In DNA, the CDR3 is TGCGCCAGCAGCCTCCGGGACGCCGCCTACGAGCAGTACTTC.

The chain employs TRBV28 and TRBJ1-1; 7 positions agree with TRBD1. Trimming at V came to 8 bases and at J to 13 bases, leaving 13 bases not matched to a gene. Germline assignment: CDR1 MDHEN and CDR2 SYDVKM. The CDR3 contains 12 residues. CDR3 region: CASGRGTAEVFF. The CDR3 bases are TGTGCCAGCGGACGGGGGACAGCGGAGGTTTTCTTT.

This clonotype showed up just once. A read error may produce the germline difference seen at one junction end. J is TRBJ1-2 and V is TRBV6-5, with D unresolved. Per the germline V gene, CDR1 is MNHEY and CDR2 is SVGAGI. This CDR3 comprises 16 residues. The CDR3, as DNA: TGTGCCAACAGTTACTCGGGCGCCGCCCCCACCTATGGCCACACCTTC. Translation gives CANSYSGAAPTYGHTF.

A remark on this clonotype: This may be a read error, as it is one base from a much larger clone. The chain carries TRBV29-1 and TRBJ2-7; the match to TRBD2 covers 11 bases. The CDR3 has 14 residues. From germline, CDR1 is SQVTM and CDR2 ANQGSEA. The J segment lost 6 bases and the V segment lost 2 bases, leaving 6 bases of the junction unmatched. The DNA for the CDR3 is TGCAGCGTTGAAACTAGCGGGAGAATGACCGAGCAGTACTTC. Its protein is CSVETSGRMTEQYF.

For this clonotype: At one of its ends the junction is not consistent with the germline gene, which may arise from a read error. V gene TRBV5-1 combines with J gene TRBJ2-5; 10 nucleotides agree with TRBD2. The germline V gene encodes CDR1 SGHRS and CDR2 YFSETQ. CDR3 size: 17 residues. The chain's CDR3 is CASSPGTSELGVETEYF. As DNA, the CDR3 is TGCGCCAGCAGCCCTGGGACTAGCGAGCTAGGCGTAGAGACCGAGTACTTC.

A word on this clonotype: This may be a read error, as it is one base from a much larger clone. The chain uses TRBV29-1 and TRBJ1-1; weak D call: TRBD1 (6 bases). The CDR3 length is 13 residues. CDR1 is SQVTM, CDR2 ANQGSEA, per germline. CDR3 in DNA: TGCAACGTTGCCGGGGGCGGGGACACTGAAGCTTTCTTT. Its translation: CNVAGGGDTEAFF.

This clonotype was observed once. The CDR3 carries no conserved terminal phenylalanine or tryptophan, so it likely arises from a read error. It is unclear where the CDR3 begins or ends on the DNA, so no DNA is shown, and the CDR3 is as TCRdb lists it. The gene calls are TRBV11-1 and TRBJ2-1; no DNA check was done on the table's D call, TRBD2. The CDR3 is 14 residues long, counting both termini. Germline loops: CDR1 SGHAT, CDR2 FQDESV (reference sequence). Here the CDR3 reads CDSSLLLAGYEQFY.

Regarding this clonotype: A much larger clone differs by one base, so this may be a read error. The chain employs TRBV20-1 and TRBJ1-2; D gene ambiguous. The CDR3 loop spans 16 amino acids. Germline V CDR1 and CDR2: DFQATT, SNEGSKA (reference sequence). This CDR3 is CSARVPPAQSVYGHTF. As DNA, the CDR3 is TGCAGTGCTAGAGTCCCCCCAGCCCAATCGGTCTATGGCCACACCTTC.

Sample share makes this clonotype medium-sized (0.01 to 0.1%). V usage is TRBV11-1 and J usage is TRBJ1-6; unclear D gene. The V end was cut by 1 base, the J end by 10 bases, with 11 bases between. This CDR3 is built from 14 residues. CDR1 and CDR2 from the germline V gene are SGHAT and FQDESV (reference sequence). In DNA, the CDR3 is TGTGCCAGCAGCTTAGAGGATTTGGGCTCACCCCTCCACTTT. This encodes CASSLEDLGSPLHF.

This clonotype has a handful of counts. In DNA form, the CDR3 reads TGCGCCAGCAGCCAAGGGGTGGGAGGAGACTTCTTCATCACTGGAAACACCATATATTTT. Amino acids: CASSQGVGGDFFITGNTIYF. This chain connects TRBV4-1 to TRBJ1-3; D uncertain. The germline gives CDR1 MGHRA, CDR2 YSYEKL. V lost 1 base and J 2 bases, leaving 24 bases between the germline ends. This CDR3 contains 20 residues.

This clonotype showed up many times. The chain is built from TRBV4-1 and TRBJ2-4; possible D gene TRBD1, 6 bases. Looked up from germline, CDR1 is MGHRA and CDR2 is YSYEKL. The CDR3 extends over 14 amino acids. Trimming removed 0 bases at V and 7 bases at J, with 10 bases between. In nucleotides, the CDR3 is TGCGCCAGCAGCCAAGACCCAGGGGCTAACATTCAGTACTTC. Translating gives CASSQDPGANIQYF.

The sample holds a few counts of this clonotype. This may be a read error: a much more frequent sequence differs by one nucleotide. The conserved closing phenylalanine or tryptophan is absent in this CDR3, likely reflecting a read error. CDR3 coding DNA: TGCAGCGTGGGGGGGGGCACCGGGACAGGGGGCCTCTACAATGAGCAGTTCCTC. This gives the protein CSVGGGTGTGGLYNEQFL. The chain carries TRBV29-1 and TRBJ2-1; 12 bases are a match to TRBD1. Germline CDR1 and CDR2: SQVTM and ANQGSEA. J gave up 3 bases and V 6 bases, and 15 bases lay outside the gene matches. CDR3 length: 18 residues.

The chain couples TRBV2 to TRBJ2-5; weak D call: TRBD2 (7 bases). The V gene's germline CDR1 is SNHLY and CDR2 FYNNEI. Trimming removed 3 bases from V and 5 bases from J, with 16 bases in between. CDR3 size: 15 residues. The CDR3 DNA reads as TGTGCCAGCAGTGACGGTTCGGGGGGCGGGGAGACCCAGTACTTC. Translation: CASSDGSGGGETQYF.

This clonotype occurred once. The V call is TRBV29-1, the J call TRBJ2-5; D not resolved. Germline CDR1 and CDR2: SQVTM and ANQGSEA. This CDR3 region has 13 residues. V was trimmed by 4 bases and J by 1 base, leaving 10 bases between them. CDR3 coding DNA: TGCAGCGTTGTTTTGGGTAGCCAAGAGACCCAGTACTTC. This codes for CSVVLGSQETQYF. Drawing the rest from reference TRBV29-1 and TRBJ2-5, the complete variable domain is SAVISQKPSRDICQRGTSLTIQCQVDSQVTMMFWYRQQPGQSLTLIATANQGSEATYESGFVIDKFPISRPNLTFSTLTVSNMSPEDSSIYLCSVVLGSQETQYFGPGTRLLVL.

As to this clonotype: One junction end does not reproduce the germline sequence, and a read error may be involved. The chain is built from TRBV29-1 and TRBJ1-1, with D perhaps matching TRBD1 (5 bases). Germline V gene lookup returns CDR1 SQVTM and CDR2 ANQGSEA. CDR3 length equals 13 residues. The CDR3, as DNA: TGCAACGTTGTGGGGGACTTCGGCACTGAAACTTTCTTT. Its translation is CNVVGDFGTETFF.

A word on this clonotype: The conserved closing phenylalanine or tryptophan is absent in this CDR3, likely reflecting a read error. This sequence joins TRBV5-4 and TRBJ2-7; TRBD1 matches at 12 bases. CDR1 and CDR2 from the germline V gene are SGHNT and YYREEE (reference sequence). The CDR3 spans 15 residues. With 2 bases clipped from V and 4 bases from J, the junction kept 4 bases outside the gene matches. The CDR3 bases are TGTGCCAGCAGCTTAGGGGGACAGGGGGCGTACGAGCAGTACTTA. Its protein is CASSLGGQGAYEQYL.

This clonotype was observed a few times. The rearrangement joins TRBV20-1 to TRBJ2-1; 12 positions match TRBD1. CDR3 length: 18 residues. Germline values: CDR1 DFQATT, CDR2 SNEGSKA (reference sequence). Trimming took 6 bases from V and 4 from J; bases not matched to a gene: 16. The DNA for the CDR3 is TGCAGTGCCCTCGGGACAGGGGGCGTAGCGGGAAGTTACAATGAGCAGTTCTTC. It yields the protein CSALGTGGVAGSYNEQFF.